Below, one TCR beta chain is given with its context. What it recognizes is unknown. This specimen belongs to a study of T cells expressing NK-cell markers. Using the 5' RACE reads, TCRdb records one entry per CDR3 protein without DNA. The sample holds about half a million distinct CDR3 sequences. CDR3 length: 18 residues. CDR1 is WSHSY and CDR2 is SAAADI in the germline V gene. General study findings and limits: No clear determination of HCMV specificity was made for expanded NKG2C+ T cell clones.

The sample consisted of blood T cells: a sorted CD56 or NKG2C T cell subset, CD4+ or CD8+ T cells, or bulk PBMC T cells (not recorded which). The rearrangement joins TRBV10-2 to TRBJ2-5; the TCRdb call, TRBD2, lacks DNA for checking. The sequence was collected from a woman between 50 and 59 years old in good health. The CDR3 here is CASSRLSSGRRGQETQYF.